Below, one T cell receptor beta chain is given with its context. V lost 2 bases, J lost 0 bases, and 9 bases lay in between. The CDR3 runs 15 residues. CDR1 and CDR2 from the germline V gene are SGHAT and FQNNGV. TCRdb keeps only in-frame clones here, not all; method: immunoSEQ multiplex PCR. The table records 150,000 to 180,000 clones, 90% to 95% of them present only once. This sample is part of a study of T cell responses to AZD1222 COVID-19 vaccine. The sequences come from peripheral blood, collected 28 days after the second AZD1222 dose. The chain is built from TRBV11-2 and TRBJ2-3, with D possibly being TRBD2 (6 bases). This TCR was recovered from an adult who received the AZD1222 COVID-19 vaccine. The CDR3 nucleotides are TGTGCCAGCAGCTTATCGCGGGGTAGCACAGATACGCAGTATTTT. Encoded protein: CASSLSRGSTDTQYF.